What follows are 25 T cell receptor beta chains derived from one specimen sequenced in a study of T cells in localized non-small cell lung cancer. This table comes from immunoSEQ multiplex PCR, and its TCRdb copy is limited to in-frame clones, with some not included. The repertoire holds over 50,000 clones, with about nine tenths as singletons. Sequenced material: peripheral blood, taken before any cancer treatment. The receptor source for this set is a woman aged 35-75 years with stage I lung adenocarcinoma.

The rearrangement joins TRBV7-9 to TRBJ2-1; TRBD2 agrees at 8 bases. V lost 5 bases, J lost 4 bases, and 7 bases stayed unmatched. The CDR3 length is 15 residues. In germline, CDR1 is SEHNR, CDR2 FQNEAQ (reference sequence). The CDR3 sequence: CASSPISGEYNEQFF. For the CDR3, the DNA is TGTGCCAGCAGCCCCATTAGCGGGGAATACAATGAGCAGTTCTTC. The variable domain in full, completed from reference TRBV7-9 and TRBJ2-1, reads DTGVSQNPRHKITKRGQNVTFRCDPISEHNRLYWYRQTLGQGPEFLTYFQNEAQLEKSRLLSDRFSAERPKGSFSTLEIQRTEQGDSAMYLCASSPISGEYNEQFFGPGTRLTVL.

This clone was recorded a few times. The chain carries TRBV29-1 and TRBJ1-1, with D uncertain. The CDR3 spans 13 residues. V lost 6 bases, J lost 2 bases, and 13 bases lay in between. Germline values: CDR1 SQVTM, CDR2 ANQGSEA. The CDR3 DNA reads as TGCAGCGTACAACTTACGTTAAACACTGAAGCTTTCTTT. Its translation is CSVQLTLNTEAFF. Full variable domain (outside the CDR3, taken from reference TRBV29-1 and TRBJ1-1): SAVISQKPSRDICQRGTSLTIQCQVDSQVTMMFWYRQQPGQSLTLIATANQGSEATYESGFVIDKFPISRPNLTFSTLTVSNMSPEDSSIYLCSVQLTLNTEAFFGQGTRLTVV.

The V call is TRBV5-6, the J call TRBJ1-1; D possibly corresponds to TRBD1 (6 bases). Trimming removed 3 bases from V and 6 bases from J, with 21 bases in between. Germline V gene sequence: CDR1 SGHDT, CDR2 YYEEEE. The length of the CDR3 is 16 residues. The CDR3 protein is CASSYNRALVLAEAFF. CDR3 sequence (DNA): TGTGCCAGCAGCTATAACAGGGCCCTAGTTTTAGCTGAAGCTTTCTTT.

As DNA, the CDR3 is TGCAGCGTTGATTCAGCGGGAGTACTTTTAGATGAGCAGTTCTTC. Translating gives CSVDSAGVLLDEQFF. The chain links TRBV29-1 to TRBJ2-1; the match to TRBD2 covers 8 bases. The CDR3 covers 15 residues. CDR1 and CDR2 (germline): SQVTM, ANQGSEA. J was trimmed by 8 bases and V by 3 bases; bases with no gene match: 12.

DNA of the CDR3: TGCGCCAGCAGCGCAAGTCGGGACAGGGGCCGCCCTGAAGCTTTCTTT. Translated, it gives CASSASRDRGRPEAFF. This sequence joins TRBV5-1 and TRBJ1-1; TRBD1 aligns across 10 bases. The CDR3 is 16 amino acids. Per germline, CDR1 SGHRS and CDR2 YFSETQ. Trimming removed 4 bases from V and 6 bases from J; junction bases left unmatched: 12.

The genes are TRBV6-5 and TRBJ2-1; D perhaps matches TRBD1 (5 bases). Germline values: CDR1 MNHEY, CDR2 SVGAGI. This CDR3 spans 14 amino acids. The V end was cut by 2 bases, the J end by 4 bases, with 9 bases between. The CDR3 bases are TGTGCCAGCAGTTACGGCAGGGTGTACAATGAGCAGTTCTTC. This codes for CASSYGRVYNEQFF.

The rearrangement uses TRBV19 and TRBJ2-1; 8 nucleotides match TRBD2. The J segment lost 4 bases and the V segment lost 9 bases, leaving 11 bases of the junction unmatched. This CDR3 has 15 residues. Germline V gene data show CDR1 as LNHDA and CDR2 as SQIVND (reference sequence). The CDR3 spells CASRSGGRGYNEQFF. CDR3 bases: TGTGCCAGCCGCTCGGGAGGGCGGGGGTACAATGAGCAGTTCTTC.

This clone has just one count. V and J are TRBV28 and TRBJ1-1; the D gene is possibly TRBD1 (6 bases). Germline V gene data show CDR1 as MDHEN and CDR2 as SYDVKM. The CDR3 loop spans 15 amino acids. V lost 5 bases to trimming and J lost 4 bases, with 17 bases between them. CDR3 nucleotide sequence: TGTGCCAGCAGTCCCTCCGGTGGGGGCCCCACTGAAGCTTTCTTT. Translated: CASSPSGGGPTEAFF.

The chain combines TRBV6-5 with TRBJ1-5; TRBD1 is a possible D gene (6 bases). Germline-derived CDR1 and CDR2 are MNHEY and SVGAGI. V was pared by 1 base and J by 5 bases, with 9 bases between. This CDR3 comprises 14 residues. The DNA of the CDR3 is TGTGCCAGCAGTTACTGGGCAGGGGATCAGCCCCAGCATTTT. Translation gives CASSYWAGDQPQHF.

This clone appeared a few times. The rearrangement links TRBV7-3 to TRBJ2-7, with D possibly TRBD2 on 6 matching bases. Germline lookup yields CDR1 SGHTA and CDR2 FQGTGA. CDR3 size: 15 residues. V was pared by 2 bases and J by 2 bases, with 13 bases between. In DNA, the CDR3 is TGTGCCAGCAGCTTACGCGGGGACGGAACCTACGAGCAGTACTTC. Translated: CASSLRGDGTYEQYF.

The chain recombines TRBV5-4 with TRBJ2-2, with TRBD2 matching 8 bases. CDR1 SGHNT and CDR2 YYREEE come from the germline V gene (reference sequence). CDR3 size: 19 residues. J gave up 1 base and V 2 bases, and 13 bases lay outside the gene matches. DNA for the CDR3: TGTGCCAGCAGCTTCTCCCTGCGGGGGGCCGGTCGGAACACCGGGGAGCTGTTTTTT. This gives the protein CASSFSLRGAGRNTGELFF.

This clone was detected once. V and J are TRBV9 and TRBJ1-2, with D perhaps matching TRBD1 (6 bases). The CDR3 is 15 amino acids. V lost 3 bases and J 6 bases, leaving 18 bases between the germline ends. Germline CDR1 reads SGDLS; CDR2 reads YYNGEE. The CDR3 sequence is CASSGHRGGLDGYTF. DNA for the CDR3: TGTGCCAGCAGCGGCCACCGGGGGGGCCTGGATGGCTACACCTTC.

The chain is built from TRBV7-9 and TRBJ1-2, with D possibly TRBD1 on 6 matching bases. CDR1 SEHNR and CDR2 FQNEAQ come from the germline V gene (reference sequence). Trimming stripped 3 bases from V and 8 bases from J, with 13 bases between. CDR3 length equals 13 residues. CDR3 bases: TGTGCCAGCAGCTTCACGGGGGACAACGGCTACACCTTC. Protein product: CASSFTGDNGYTF.

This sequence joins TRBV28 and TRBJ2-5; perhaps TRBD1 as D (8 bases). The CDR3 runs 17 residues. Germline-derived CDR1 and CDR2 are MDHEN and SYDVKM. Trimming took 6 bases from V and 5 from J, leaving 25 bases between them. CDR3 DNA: TGTGCCAGCAGCCCTCCCCCCCGCAGGGGGCGGGAGGAGACCCAGTACTTC. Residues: CASSPPPRRGREETQYF.

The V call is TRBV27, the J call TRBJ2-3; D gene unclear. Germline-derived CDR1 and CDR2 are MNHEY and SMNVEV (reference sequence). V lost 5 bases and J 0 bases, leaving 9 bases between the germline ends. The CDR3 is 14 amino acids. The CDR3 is CASSQGTSTDTQYF. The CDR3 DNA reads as TGTGCCAGCAGTCAAGGAACTAGCACAGATACGCAGTATTTT.

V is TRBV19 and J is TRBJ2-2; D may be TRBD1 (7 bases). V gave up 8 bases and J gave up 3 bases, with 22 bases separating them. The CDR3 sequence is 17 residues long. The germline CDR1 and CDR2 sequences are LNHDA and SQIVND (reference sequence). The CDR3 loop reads CASSQPRGQGDTGELFF. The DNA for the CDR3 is TGTGCCAGTTCACAACCACGGGGGCAGGGGGACACCGGGGAGCTGTTTTTT. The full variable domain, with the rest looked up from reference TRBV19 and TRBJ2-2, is DGGITQSPKYLFRKEGQNVTLSCEQNLNHDAMYWYRQDPGQGLRLIYYSQIVNDFQKGDIAEGYSVSREKKESFPLTVTSAQKNPTAFYLCASSQPRGQGDTGELFFGEGSRLTVL.

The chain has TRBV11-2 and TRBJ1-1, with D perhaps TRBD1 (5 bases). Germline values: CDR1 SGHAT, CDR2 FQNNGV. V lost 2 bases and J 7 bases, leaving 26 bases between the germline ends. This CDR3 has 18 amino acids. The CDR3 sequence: CASSLWGEVWQGNFEAFF. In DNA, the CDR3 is TGTGCCAGCAGCTTATGGGGGGAGGTGTGGCAGGGCAACTTTGAAGCTTTCTTT.

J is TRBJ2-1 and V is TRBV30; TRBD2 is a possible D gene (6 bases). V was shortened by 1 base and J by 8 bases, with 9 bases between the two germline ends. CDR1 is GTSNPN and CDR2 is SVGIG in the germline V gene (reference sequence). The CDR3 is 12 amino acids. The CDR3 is CAWSDGTDEQFF. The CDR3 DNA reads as TGTGCCTGGAGTGACGGGACTGATGAGCAGTTCTTC.

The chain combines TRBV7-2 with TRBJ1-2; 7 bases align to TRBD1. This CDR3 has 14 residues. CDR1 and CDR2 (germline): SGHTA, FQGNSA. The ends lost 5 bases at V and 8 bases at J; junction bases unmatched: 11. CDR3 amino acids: CASSTPTGNGGYTF. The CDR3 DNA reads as TGTGCCAGCAGCACCCCGACAGGGAATGGCGGCTACACCTTC.

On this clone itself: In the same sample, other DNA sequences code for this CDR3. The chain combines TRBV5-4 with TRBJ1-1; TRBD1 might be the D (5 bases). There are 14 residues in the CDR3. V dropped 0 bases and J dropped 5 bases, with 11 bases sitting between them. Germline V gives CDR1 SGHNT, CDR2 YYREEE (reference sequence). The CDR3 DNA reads TGTGCCAGCAGCTTGGAGTCAGGGAGAACTGAAGCTTTCTTT. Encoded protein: CASSLESGRTEAFF.

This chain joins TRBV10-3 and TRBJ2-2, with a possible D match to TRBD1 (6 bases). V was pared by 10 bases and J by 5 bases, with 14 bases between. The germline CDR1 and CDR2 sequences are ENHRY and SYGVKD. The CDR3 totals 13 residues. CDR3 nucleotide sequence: TGTGCCACTCAACAGGGTGGTACCGGGGAGCTGTTTTTT. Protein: CATQQGGTGELFF.

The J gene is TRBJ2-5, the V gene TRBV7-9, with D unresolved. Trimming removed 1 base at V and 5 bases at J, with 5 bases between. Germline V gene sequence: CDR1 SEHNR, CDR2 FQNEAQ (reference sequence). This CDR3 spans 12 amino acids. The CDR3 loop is CASSLVGETQYF. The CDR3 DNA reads TGTGCCAGCAGCTTAGTTGGGGAGACCCAGTACTTC. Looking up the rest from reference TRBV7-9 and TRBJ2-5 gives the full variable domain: DTGVSQNPRHKITKRGQNVTFRCDPISEHNRLYWYRQTLGQGPEFLTYFQNEAQLEKSRLLSDRFSAERPKGSFSTLEIQRTEQGDSAMYLCASSLVGETQYFGPGTRLLVL.

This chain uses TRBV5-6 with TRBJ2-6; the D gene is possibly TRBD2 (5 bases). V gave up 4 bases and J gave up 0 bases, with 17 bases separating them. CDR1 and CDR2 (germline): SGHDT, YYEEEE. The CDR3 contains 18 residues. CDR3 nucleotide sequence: TGTGCCAGCAGCCCTGGATTTCGGGGTCTCTCTGGGGCCAACGTCCTGACTTTC. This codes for CASSPGFRGLSGANVLTF.

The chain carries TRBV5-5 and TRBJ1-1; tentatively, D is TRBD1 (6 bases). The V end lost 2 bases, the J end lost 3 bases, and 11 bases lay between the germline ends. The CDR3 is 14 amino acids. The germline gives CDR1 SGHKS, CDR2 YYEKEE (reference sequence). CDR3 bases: TGTGCCAGCAGCTTTCAGGGGACTCACACTGAAGCTTTCTTT. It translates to CASSFQGTHTEAFF.

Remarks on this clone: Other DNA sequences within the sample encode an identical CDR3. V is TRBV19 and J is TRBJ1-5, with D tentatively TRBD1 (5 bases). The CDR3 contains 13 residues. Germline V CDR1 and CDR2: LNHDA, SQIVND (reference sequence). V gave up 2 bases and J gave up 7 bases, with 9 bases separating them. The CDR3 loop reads CASSIQGRQPQHF. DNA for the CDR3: TGTGCCAGTAGTATACAGGGTAGACAGCCCCAGCATTTT.